This is a list of T cell receptor beta chains from one sample in a study of blood T cell repertoires in COVID-19. The data were produced by immunoSEQ multiplex PCR, yet TCRdb's version contains in-frame clones alone and is incomplete. The table lists about 140,000 clones, approximately 85% of them singletons. What was sequenced was peripheral blood. The source is a man aged 50-59 years with acute or convalescent COVID-19. Both conserved end residues are part of each CDR3. A D gene is named only where the DNA matches it firmly. The listing skips clone size in some rows; elsewhere it reads once, few, many or a size class.

j_call	clone_size	v_call	d_call	cdr3_nt	cdr3_aa
TRBJ1-1	NA	TRBV6-5	NA	TGTGCCAGCAGTTACTTTGATAAGAGTGAAGCTTTCTTT	CASSYFDKSEAFF
TRBJ2-2	NA	TRBV6-5	NA	TGTGCCAGCAGTTACCGAGAGGACACCGGGGAGCTGTTTTTT	CASSYREDTGELFF
TRBJ2-3	NA	TRBV3-1/TRBV3-2	TRBD1	TGTGCCAGCAGCCAAGTAGGGACAGGGGTTGCAGATACGCAGTATTTT	CASSQVGTGVADTQYF
TRBJ1-2	NA	TRBV5-5	NA	TGTGCCAGCAGCTTGTTGGGGGGTGTCTATGGCTACACCTTC	CASSLLGGVYGYTF
TRBJ1-3	NA	TRBV30	NA	TGTGCCGGCGACTTCACCTCTGGAAACACCATATATTTT	CAGDFTSGNTIYF
TRBJ2-3	NA	TRBV7-6	NA	TGTGCCAGCAGCTTAGGTGGCGGGGTGGTCACAGATACGCAGTATTTT	CASSLGGGVVTDTQYF
TRBJ1-3	NA	TRBV29-1	TRBD1	TGCAGCGTTGGAGGTCAGGGGGCGAGAGGAAACACCATATATTTT	CSVGGQGARGNTIYF
TRBJ1-2	once	TRBV24-1	TRBD1	TGTGCCACCAGTGATTGGGACAGCTATGGCTACACCTTC	CATSDWDSYGYTF
TRBJ2-7	NA	TRBV10-3	TRBD1	TGTGCCATCAGACAAGGGACAGGGAAGGGACGAACCATATACGAGCAGTACTTC	CAIRQGTGKGRTIYEQYF
TRBJ2-1	NA	TRBV27	TRBD2	TGTGCCAGCAACATAGCGGGGGGTTGGAATGAGCAGTTCTTC	CASNIAGGWNEQFF
TRBJ1-1	NA	TRBV12-3/TRBV12-4	NA	TGTGCCAGCAGTTTGCAGGGTAGCACTGAAGCTTTCTTT	CASSLQGSTEAFF
TRBJ2-1	NA	TRBV12-3/TRBV12-4	NA	TGTGCCAGCGGAGCTCCCCTCGCAGGGGAGCAGTTCTTC	CASGAPLAGEQFF
TRBJ2-4	NA	TRBV6-5	TRBD2	TGTGCCAGCAGCACCGCTTCCCCCGGGAGGGCTATTCAGTACTTC	CASSTASPGRAIQYF
TRBJ1-2	once	TRBV3-1/TRBV3-2	NA	TGTGCCAGCAGCCAAGGCGGCTATGGCTACACCTTC	CASSQGGYGYTF